The rows below give T cell receptor beta chains drawn from one sample of a study of blood T cell repertoires in COVID-19. This table comes from immunoSEQ multiplex PCR, and its TCRdb copy is limited to in-frame clones, with some not included. Of 150,000 to 180,000 clones listed, approximately 80% are singletons. Sequencing was carried out using peripheral blood. The receptors here all came from a woman aged 55-69 years with COVID-19, enrolled during active disease. Both conserved end residues are part of each CDR3. A D gene is named only where the DNA matches it firmly.

length	J	D	V	CDR3
14	TRBJ1-2	TRBD1	TRBV27	CASSFSGTGAGYTF
12	TRBJ1-1	TRBD1	TRBV18	CASGDSYTEAFF
11	TRBJ2-7	-	TRBV19	CASKFLDEQYF
14	TRBJ1-3	-	TRBV18	CASSPQASGNTIYF
15	TRBJ1-1	-	TRBV5-6	CASSLGPRVGTEAFF
15	TRBJ2-7	TRBD2	TRBV7-6	CASSLAAGALYEQYF
15	TRBJ1-2	-	TRBV27	CASSPPLPGPYGYTF
14	TRBJ1-4	TRBD1	TRBV9	CASSEDRVNEKLFF
13	TRBJ1-2	-	TRBV19	CASRVNFNYGYTF
14	TRBJ1-5	-	TRBV21-1	CASSTHRGYQPQHF
15	TRBJ1-5	TRBD1	TRBV19	CASSIDGQGDQPQHF
15	TRBJ2-1	TRBD1	TRBV6-5	CASSPTGGNYNEQFF
12	TRBJ2-5	-	TRBV7-9	CASSLSRETQYF
16	TRBJ1-6	-	TRBV6-5	CASSSRGATDNSPLHF
17	TRBJ1-6	TRBD1	TRBV7-8	CASSFERQGTYNSPLHF